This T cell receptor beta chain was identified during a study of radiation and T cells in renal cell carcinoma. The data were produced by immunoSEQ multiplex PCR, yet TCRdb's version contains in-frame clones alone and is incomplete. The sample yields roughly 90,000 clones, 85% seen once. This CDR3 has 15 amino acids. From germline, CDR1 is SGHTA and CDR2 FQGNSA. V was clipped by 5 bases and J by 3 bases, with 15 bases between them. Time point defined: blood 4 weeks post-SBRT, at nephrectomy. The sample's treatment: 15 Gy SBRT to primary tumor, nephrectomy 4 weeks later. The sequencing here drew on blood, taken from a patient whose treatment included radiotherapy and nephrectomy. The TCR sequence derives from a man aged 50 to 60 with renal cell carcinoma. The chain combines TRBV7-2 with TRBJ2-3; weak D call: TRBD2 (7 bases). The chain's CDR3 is CASSPRGGDTDTQYF. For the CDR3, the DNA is TGTGCCAGCAGCCCAAGGGGGGGGGATACAGATACGCAGTATTTT.